This T cell receptor (beta chain) was identified in a study of shared clonotypes between healthy human individuals. Whole-study results and caveats: Non-shared clonotypes had lower generation probabilities than those shared by all four donors. Shared across a handful of donors were 5% to 6% of the naive CD4 clonotypes. Represented diversity (both genetic and exposure-history) was limited by the small number of donors.

Trimming stripped 3 bases from V and 4 bases from J, with 11 bases between. Germline-derived CDR1 and CDR2 are SGHNT and YYREEE (reference sequence). CDR3 length equals 14 residues. On this clone itself: Its antigen remains unidentified.

Authors' processing steps: There were no quality scores in the junction-only immunoSEQ sequences, so filtering differed. Sequenced by immunoSEQ multiplex PCR; TCRdb stores in-frame clones only, minus some. Clone size and V and J calls were adopted from that table, with D and trimming inferred from the DNA. The table lists 950,000 to 1,200,000 clones, 60% to 85% of them singletons, with almost 0.9% in the top ten. The chain uses TRBV5-4 and TRBJ2-1, with D perhaps TRBD2 (6 bases). The sequencing input was memory CD4+ T cells from PBMCs. Subset of the sample: CD45RA-negative fraction. The sequence was collected from a man aged 18 to 29 in good health. Some clones in this sample may be carry-over from other donors' samples. CDR3 protein: CASSYGGVYNEQFF. In DNA, the CDR3 is TGTGCCAGCAGCTACGGAGGGGTTTACAATGAGCAGTTCTTC.